Presented here are 13 T cell receptor beta chains from one specimen sequenced in a study of patients and donors after allogeneic stem cell transplantation. TCRdb reanalysed the RT-PCR reads using MiXCR and keeps one entry per CDR3 protein. Among 57,000 or so distinct CDR3 sequences listed, 13% were seen once. Source material: blood, either unsorted or a sorted T cell fraction (not recorded which). The receptor source for this set is a human donor who was either an allogeneic HSCT recipient or a stem cell or donor lymphocyte infusion donor (not recorded which). It is not recorded whose cells these are; they may come from a transplant donor.

The J gene is TRBJ2-3, the V gene TRBV7-9, with 7 bases aligning to TRBD2. This CDR3 is built from 18 residues. Trimming cost V 4 bases and J 1 base; bases outside gene matches: 14. Germline CDR1 reads SEHNR; CDR2 reads FQNEAQ (reference sequence). The CDR3 loop is CASSSRAQAGEGTDTQYF. The DNA of the CDR3 is TGTGCCAGCAGCTCACGAGCCCAGGCGGGAGAAGGCACAGATACGCAGTATTTT.

In this sample, this clonotype turned up many times. This chain connects TRBV12-3 or TRBV12-4 to TRBJ2-7; 7 bases map to TRBD1. CDR3 length: 14 amino acids. With V trimmed by 5 bases and J by 1 base, 5 bases remained unmatched. CDR3 bases: TGTGCCAGCAGTGTGGGGACAGTTTCCTACGAGCAGTACTTC. It encodes CASSVGTVSYEQYF.

The CDR3 sequence: CASTQTSGSNEQFF. The CDR3, as DNA: TGTGCCAGCACCCAGACTAGCGGTTCGAATGAGCAGTTCTTC. This chain connects TRBV12-3 or TRBV12-4 to TRBJ2-1; 9 bases agree with TRBD2. The trim removed 7 bases at V and 7 bases at J, leaving 8 bases unmatched. The CDR3 consists of 14 residues.

This clonotype was recorded at least ten times. The chain carries TRBV5-1 and TRBJ1-5, with D maybe TRBD1 (6 bases). Trimming shortened V by 4 bases and J by 1 base, and 15 bases separated the two germline ends. From germline, CDR1 is SGHRS and CDR2 YFSETQ. The CDR3 is 16 residues long. As DNA, the CDR3 is TGCGCCAGCAGCCTCTCAGGGGTGGGCAGCAATCAGCCCCAGCATTTT. Amino acids: CASSLSGVGSNQPQHF.

This clonotype was found a few times. V and J are TRBV7-9 and TRBJ1-1, with 7 bases fitting TRBD1. V dropped 0 bases and J dropped 0; count of bases not matched to a gene: 7. This CDR3 spans 17 amino acids. Germline V lookup: CDR1 SEHNR, CDR2 FQNEAQ (reference sequence). DNA for the CDR3: TGTGCCAGCAGCTTAGCACAGGGGATACGAATGAACACTGAAGCTTTCTTT. Protein sequence: CASSLAQGIRMNTEAFF. Drawing the rest from reference TRBV7-9 and TRBJ1-1, the complete variable domain is DTGVSQNPRHKITKRGQNVTFRCDPISEHNRLYWYRQTLGQGPEFLTYFQNEAQLEKSRLLSDRFSAERPKGSFSTLEIQRTEQGDSAMYLCASSLAQGIRMNTEAFFGQGTRLTVV.

J is TRBJ2-5 and V is TRBV12-3 or TRBV12-4; the D gene is possibly TRBD2 (6 bases). Trimming removed 10 bases from V and 5 bases from J, with 17 bases in between. CDR3 size: 13 residues. The CDR3 spells CATTRGSSETQYF. CDR3 DNA: TGTGCCACCACGCGGGGTTCGTCGGAGACCCAGTACTTC.

This clonotype was recorded a few times. The rearrangement links TRBV3-1 to TRBJ2-2; 7 nucleotides line up with TRBD2. V shed 4 bases, J shed 7 bases, and the junction held 15 bases outside the gene matches. Germline-derived CDR1 and CDR2 are LGHDT and YNNKEL (reference sequence). CDR3 length: 17 residues. The CDR3 DNA reads TGTGCCAGCAGCCGGCCCCTCAGCGGGAAGGGGATCGGGGAGCTGTTTTTT. Protein product: CASSRPLSGKGIGELFF.

This clonotype has more than one count but fewer than ten. The CDR3 sequence: CASRPSTGGAGELFF. Written as DNA, the CDR3 is TGTGCCAGCAGACCCTCGACAGGGGGGGCCGGGGAGCTGTTTTTT. The chain has TRBV12-3 or TRBV12-4 and TRBJ2-2; 9 bases map to TRBD1. The CDR3 runs 15 residues. Unmatched junction bases numbered 8, after V lost 6 bases and J lost 6 bases.

This clonotype showed up just a few times. The chain combines TRBV7-8 with TRBJ1-1; D not resolved. The germline gives CDR1 SGHVS, CDR2 FQNEAQ. The CDR3 sequence is 14 residues long. V was cut by 1 base and J by 3 bases, with 9 bases left in between. CDR3 bases: TGTGCCAGCAGCTTAGGGAGGAGGGACACTGAAGCTTTCTTT. It is translated as CASSLGRRDTEAFF.

The chain is built from TRBV20-1 and TRBJ1-2; 7 positions match TRBD1. Germline values: CDR1 DFQATT, CDR2 SNEGSKA (reference sequence). The CDR3 extends over 13 amino acids. V trimming: 2 bases; J trimming: 7 bases; junction bases outside the gene matches: 7. The CDR3 bases are TGCAGTGCTAGATCAGGGGGATTAGGTGGCTACACCTTC. It translates to CSARSGGLGGYTF.

This clonotype showed up many times. The rearrangement links TRBV7-6 to TRBJ1-5; D remains unclear. CDR3 length equals 16 residues. In germline, CDR1 is SGHVS, CDR2 FNYEAQ. V was clipped by 3 bases and J by 9 bases, with 21 bases between them. The CDR3 region has the DNA TGTGCCAGCAGCTTTTTCGGTGGGCCCGACAAGGGGCCCCAGCATTTT. Encoded protein: CASSFFGGPDKGPQHF.

This sequence joins TRBV7-9 and TRBJ2-2; a possible D gene is TRBD1 (6 bases). The CDR3 is 13 amino acids. V was shortened by 7 bases and J by 1 base, with 7 bases between the two germline ends. CDR1 is SEHNR, CDR2 FQNEAQ, per germline (reference sequence). CDR3 nucleotide sequence: TGTGCCAGCACGGGACAGAACACCGGGGAGCTGTTTTTT. The encoded protein is CASTGQNTGELFF.

This clonotype appeared many times. CDR3 sequence (DNA): TGTGCCAGCAGCTTGGCGGCGGAGAATAGCAATCAGCCCCAGCATTTT. This gives the protein CASSLAAENSNQPQHF. This sequence joins TRBV5-6 and TRBJ1-5; D remains unclear. Trimming removed 0 bases from V and 0 bases from J, with 10 bases in between. The CDR3 sequence is 16 residues long. Germline CDR1 is SGHDT and CDR2 is YYEEEE. Full variable domain (rest looked up from reference TRBV5-6 and TRBJ1-5): DAGVTQSPTHLIKTRGQQVTLRCSPKSGHDTVSWYQQALGQGPQFIFQYYEEEERQRGNFPDRFSGHQFPNYSSELNVNALLLGDSALYLCASSLAAENSNQPQHFGDGTRLSIL.